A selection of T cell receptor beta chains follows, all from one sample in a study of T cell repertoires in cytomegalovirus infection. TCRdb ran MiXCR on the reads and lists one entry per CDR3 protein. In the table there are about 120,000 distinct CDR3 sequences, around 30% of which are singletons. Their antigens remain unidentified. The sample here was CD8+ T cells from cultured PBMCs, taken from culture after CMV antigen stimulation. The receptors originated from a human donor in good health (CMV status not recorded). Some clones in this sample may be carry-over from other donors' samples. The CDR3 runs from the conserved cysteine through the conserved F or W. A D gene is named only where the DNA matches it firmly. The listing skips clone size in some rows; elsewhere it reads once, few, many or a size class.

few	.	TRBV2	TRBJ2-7	TGTGCCAGCACCGAGGGGTGGGGGGACTACGAGCAGTACTTC	CASTEGWGDYEQYF
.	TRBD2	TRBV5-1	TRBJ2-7	TGCGCCAGCAGGATGGGACTAGCGATCTCCTACGAGCAGTACTTC	CASRMGLAISYEQYF
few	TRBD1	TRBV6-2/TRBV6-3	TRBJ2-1	TGTGCCAGCAGTTACTCGAGGACAGGATCCGTATACAATGAGCAGTTCTTC	CASSYSRTGSVYNEQFF
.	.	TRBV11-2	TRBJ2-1	TGTGCCAGCAGCTTATACTCCTACAATGAGCAGTTCTTC	CASSLYSYNEQFF
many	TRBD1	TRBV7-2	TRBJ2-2	TGTGCCAACAGACAGGGGTACACCGGGGAGCTGTTTTTT	CANRQGYTGELFF
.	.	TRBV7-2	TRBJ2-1	TGTGCCAGCAGCTTAGCCTCAGGGTATCCCTCCTACAATGAGCAGTTCTTC	CASSLASGYPSYNEQFF
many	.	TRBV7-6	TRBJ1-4	TGTGCCAGCAGCTTAGCACACAGAAAGACAGAGAGAAATGAAAAACTGTTTTTT	CASSLAHRKTERNEKLFF
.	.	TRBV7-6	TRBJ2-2	TGTGCCAGCAGCTCCGCGACTAGTAGCTACACCGGGGAGCTGTTTTTT	CASSSATSSYTGELFF
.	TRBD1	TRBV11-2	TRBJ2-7	TGTGCCAGCAGCTTAGACCTGGGGACAGTTTACGAGCAGTACTTC	CASSLDLGTVYEQYF
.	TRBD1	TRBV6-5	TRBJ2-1	TGTGCCAGCAGTCCGGGACAGGCCTACAATGAGCAGTTCTTC	CASSPGQAYNEQFF
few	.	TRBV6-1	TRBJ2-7	TGTGCCAGCGACGACACTTTCAAGGGGGACGAGCAGTACTTC	CASDDTFKGDEQYF
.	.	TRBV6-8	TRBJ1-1	TGTGCCAGCAGCCCCGGAGGGGAGAACACTGAAGCTTTCTTT	CASSPGGENTEAFF
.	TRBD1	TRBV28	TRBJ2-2	TGTGCCAGCAGTTTAAGGGGGCGTGGGCTCGGGGAGCTGTTTTTT	CASSLRGRGLGELFF
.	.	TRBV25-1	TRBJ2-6	TGTGCCAGCAGTGAACTCCCCTGTCGCAGGGCCCTCTCTGGGGCCAACGTCCTGACTTTC	CASSELPCRRALSGANVLTF
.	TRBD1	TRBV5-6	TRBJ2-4	TGTGCCAGCGCCACCATTGGGACAGCCCTAGCCAAAAACATTCAGTACTTC	CASATIGTALAKNIQYF
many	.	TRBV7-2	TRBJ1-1	TGTGCCAGCACCCCAATCGGGTTAAACACTGAAGCTTTCTTT	CASTPIGLNTEAFF